The T cell receptor (beta chain) under discussion was sequenced for a study of cytomegalovirus exposure and HLA in healthy donors. Trimming removed 3 bases at V and 2 bases at J, with 7 bases between. Germline V gives CDR1 SGDLS, CDR2 YYNGEE. CDR3 size: 13 residues. PCR involved 60 Vbeta and 13 Jbeta primers. In the source study's methods: A later analysis tallied 65 million to 85 million unique TCR beta chains, around 12 million of them shared. Data came from immunoSEQ multiplex PCR; TCRdb stores just in-frame clones and leaves some out. V and J calls and clone size are given by that table; D and trimming were obtained from the DNA. The data contain around 170,000 clones, around 85% of them singletons.

The sequencing sample was made of PBMCs. The J gene is TRBJ2-3, the V gene TRBV9; no firm D call. The TCR was taken from a man aged 35-49 years in good health and CMV-seropositive. CDR3 sequence: CASSGSLTDTQYF. The CDR3 DNA reads as TGTGCCAGCAGCGGATCACTCACAGATACGCAGTATTTT.